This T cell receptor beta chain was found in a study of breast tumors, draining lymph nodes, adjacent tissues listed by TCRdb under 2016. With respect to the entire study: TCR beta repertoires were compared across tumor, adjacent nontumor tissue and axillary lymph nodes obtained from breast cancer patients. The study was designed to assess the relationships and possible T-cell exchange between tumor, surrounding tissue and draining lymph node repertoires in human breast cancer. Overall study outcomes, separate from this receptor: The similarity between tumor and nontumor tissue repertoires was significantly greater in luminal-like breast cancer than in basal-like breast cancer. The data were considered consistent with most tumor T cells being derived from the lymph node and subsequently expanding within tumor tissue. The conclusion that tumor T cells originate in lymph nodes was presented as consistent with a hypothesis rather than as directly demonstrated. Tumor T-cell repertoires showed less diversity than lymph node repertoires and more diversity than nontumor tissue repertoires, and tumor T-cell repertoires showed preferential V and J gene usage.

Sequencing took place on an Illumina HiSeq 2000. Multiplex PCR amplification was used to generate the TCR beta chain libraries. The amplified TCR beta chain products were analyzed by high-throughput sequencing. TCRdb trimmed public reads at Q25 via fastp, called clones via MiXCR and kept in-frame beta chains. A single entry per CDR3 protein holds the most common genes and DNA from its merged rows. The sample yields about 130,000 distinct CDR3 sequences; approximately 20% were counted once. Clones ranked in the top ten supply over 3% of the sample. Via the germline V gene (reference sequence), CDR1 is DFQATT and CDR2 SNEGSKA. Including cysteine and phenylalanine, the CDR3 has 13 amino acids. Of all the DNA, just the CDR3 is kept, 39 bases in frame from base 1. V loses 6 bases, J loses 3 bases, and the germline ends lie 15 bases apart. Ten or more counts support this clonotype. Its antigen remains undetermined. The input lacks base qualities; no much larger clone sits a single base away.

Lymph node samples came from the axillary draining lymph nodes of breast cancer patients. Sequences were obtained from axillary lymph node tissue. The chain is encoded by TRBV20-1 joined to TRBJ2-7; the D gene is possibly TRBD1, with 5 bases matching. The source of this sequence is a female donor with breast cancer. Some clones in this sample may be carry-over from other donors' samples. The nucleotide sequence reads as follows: TGCAGTGCCCCCGTAACAGGCAGCTACGAGCAGTACTTC. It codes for CSAPVTGSYEQYF.